The 22 T cell receptor beta chains below come from one sample, sequenced in a study of shared clonotypes between healthy human individuals. Positive CCR7 selection of CD45RO-negative cells yielded the naive CD8 cells, and terminally differentiated effector memory CD45RA+ cells were excluded. Only in-frame clones appear in the TCRdb table, and some are missing; sequencing was by immunoSEQ multiplex PCR. The sample shows millions of clones, 90% to 95% of them seen only once. Sequences were obtained from naive CD8+ T cells from PBMCs. Receptors were obtained from a man between 18 and 35 years old in good health. Some clones in this sample may be carry-over from other donors' samples.

The chain recombines TRBV19 with TRBJ2-5, with 12 bases fitting TRBD2. There are 16 residues in the CDR3. CDR1 is LNHDA, CDR2 SQIVND, per germline (reference sequence). V dropped 4 bases and J dropped 5; count of bases not matched to a gene: 8. This chain's CDR3 is CASSNRLAGEEETQYF. The CDR3 bases are TGTGCCAGTAGTAACCGACTAGCGGGAGAGGAGGAGACCCAGTACTTC.

This chain links TRBV7-7 with TRBJ2-3; no firm D call. CDR1 and CDR2 from the germline V gene are SSHAT and FNYEAQ (reference sequence). CDR3 length: 17 amino acids. V gave up 2 bases and J gave up 5 bases, with 20 bases separating them. CDR3 sequence: CASSLLGLGQGIDTQYF. The CDR3, as DNA: TGTGCCAGCAGCTTATTAGGGCTAGGCCAAGGGATAGATACGCAGTATTTT.

This clone was counted once. The chain is built from TRBV4-1 and TRBJ2-2; 7 bases map to TRBD2. This CDR3 has 16 residues. Trimming took 1 base from V and 4 from J; bases not matched to a gene: 6. The V gene's germline CDR1 is MGHRA and CDR2 YSYEKL. This CDR3 is CASSQALASGTGELFF. CDR3 sequence (DNA): TGCGCCAGCAGCCAAGCCCTAGCTAGCGGCACCGGGGAGCTGTTTTTT.

The chain couples TRBV9 to TRBJ1-1; D might be TRBD1 (5 bases). Germline V gives CDR1 SGDLS, CDR2 YYNGEE. V was trimmed by 4 bases and J by 8 bases, leaving 12 bases between them. The CDR3 covers 12 residues. The CDR3 here is CASSPPGPEAFF. The CDR3 region has the DNA TGTGCCAGCAGCCCCCCAGGGCCCGAAGCTTTCTTT.

Points on this clone: The sample carries other DNA sequences with the same CDR3. The chain links TRBV27 to TRBJ2-1; maybe TRBD2 (6 bases). Germline assignment: CDR1 MNHEY and CDR2 SMNVEV (reference sequence). The CDR3 totals 16 residues. Trimming removed 3 bases from V and 0 bases from J, with 12 bases in between. CDR3 sequence: CASSLSPGSSYNEQFF. Here the CDR3 DNA reads TGTGCCAGCAGTTTGTCCCCCGGGAGCTCCTACAATGAGCAGTTCTTC.

The chain has TRBV7-9 and TRBJ2-7; tentatively, D is TRBD1 (5 bases). CDR3 length equals 14 residues. CDR1 and CDR2 from the germline V gene are SEHNR and FQNEAQ (reference sequence). V lost 4 bases, J lost 5 bases, and 15 bases lay in between. The CDR3 DNA follows: TGTGCCAGCAGCTCTAGTGTAGGGGCCGACGAGCAGTACTTC. Protein: CASSSSVGADEQYF.

The chain is built from TRBV29-1 and TRBJ2-5; TRBD2 agrees at 7 bases. The CDR3 length is 16 residues. The junction had 12 bases not matched to a gene; V was cut back by 5 bases and J by 0 bases. CDR1 and CDR2 from the germline V gene are SQVTM and ANQGSEA. This CDR3 is CSVTAPGGTYQETQYF. CDR3 nucleotide sequence: TGCAGCGTTACGGCTCCGGGAGGAACGTACCAAGAGACCCAGTACTTC.

J is TRBJ2-7 and V is TRBV11-2, with 8 positions matching TRBD2. Germline CDR1 and CDR2: SGHAT and FQNNGV. Unmatched junction bases numbered 6, after V lost 5 bases and J lost 3 bases. The CDR3 extends over 14 amino acids. As DNA, the CDR3 is TGTGCCAGCAGCGACTCGGCGGGGGGCTACGAGCAGTACTTC. Its translation is CASSDSAGGYEQYF.

This rearrangement joins TRBV4-2 to TRBJ2-7; no reliable D call. The CDR3 length is 14 residues. V was pared by 0 bases and J by 2 bases, with 8 bases between. In germline, CDR1 is LGHNA, CDR2 YNFKEQ. CDR3 loop: CASSQDPTAYEQYF. The CDR3 DNA reads TGTGCCAGCAGCCAAGATCCCACGGCCTACGAGCAGTACTTC.

The V and J genes are TRBV28 and TRBJ2-2; D might be TRBD1 (6 bases). The CDR3 is made up of 14 amino acids. CDR1 is MDHEN, CDR2 SYDVKM, per germline. V shed 6 bases and J shed 1 base, with 9 bases lying between them. The CDR3 here is CASRQDRNTGELFF. The CDR3 DNA follows: TGTGCCAGCAGACAGGACAGGAACACCGGGGAGCTGTTTTTT.

The genes are TRBV6-5 and TRBJ2-1; tentative D call: TRBD1 (6 bases). The germline gives CDR1 MNHEY, CDR2 SVGAGI. The CDR3 consists of 14 residues. V shed 8 bases and J shed 3 bases, with 14 bases lying between them. This CDR3 is CASGGQLLYNEQFF. CDR3 bases: TGTGCCAGCGGCGGACAGTTACTCTACAATGAGCAGTTCTTC.

This chain uses TRBV5-4 with TRBJ2-1; 9 positions match TRBD2. CDR3 length: 15 residues. V was clipped by 1 base and J by 5 bases; unmatched bases: 4. Germline V gene lookup returns CDR1 SGHNT and CDR2 YYREEE (reference sequence). The CDR3 sequence: CASSLKREDHNEQFF. Written as DNA, the CDR3 is TGTGCCAGCAGCTTGAAGCGGGAGGACCACAATGAGCAGTTCTTC. The complete variable domain, with remaining parts taken from reference TRBV5-4 and TRBJ2-1, reads ETGVTQSPTHLIKTRGQQVTLRCSSQSGHNTVSWYQQALGQGPQFIFQYYREEENGRGNFPPRFSGLQFPNYSSELNVNALELDDSALYLCASSLKREDHNEQFFGPGTRLTVL.

This clone has just one count. The chain combines TRBV2 with TRBJ2-7; D gene uncertain. The V gene lost 4 bases and the J gene lost 4 bases, with 14 bases spanning the gap. The CDR3 is 14 amino acids. Germline V gene lookup returns CDR1 SNHLY and CDR2 FYNNEI. In DNA, the CDR3 is TGTGCCAGCAGTGTAGTGGACCTGGGGTACGAGCAGTACTTC. Its translation is CASSVVDLGYEQYF.

V gene TRBV7-9 combines with J gene TRBJ1-1; a possible D gene is TRBD1 (5 bases). V was pared by 3 bases and J by 3 bases, with 11 bases between. The CDR3 loop spans 14 amino acids. Germline loops: CDR1 SEHNR, CDR2 FQNEAQ (reference sequence). For the CDR3, the DNA is TGTGCCAGCAGCTTCTCGGGGGTGGACACTGAAGCTTTCTTT. Translating it yields CASSFSGVDTEAFF.

The V gene is TRBV14, the J gene TRBJ1-3, with D possibly matching TRBD1 (5 bases). This CDR3 is built from 14 residues. V lost 7 bases to trimming and J lost 0 bases, with 10 bases between them. Germline V gene sequence: CDR1 SGHDN, CDR2 FVKESK. CDR3 protein: CASNSGGSGNTIYF. The CDR3 DNA reads TGTGCCAGCAATTCGGGGGGCTCTGGAAACACCATATATTTT. Supplemented by reference TRBV14 and TRBJ1-3, the full variable domain reads EAGVTQFPSHSVIEKGQTVTLRCDPISGHDNLYWYRRVMGKEIKFLLHFVKESKQDESGMPNNRFLAERTGGTYSTLKVQPAELEDSGVYFCASNSGGSGNTIYFGEGSWLTVV.

The chain links TRBV6-1 to TRBJ2-4, with a weak D call TRBD1 (6 bases). V was trimmed by 3 bases and J by 0 bases, leaving 12 bases between them. The CDR3 has 16 amino acids. In germline, CDR1 is MNHNS, CDR2 SASEGT. The CDR3 region has the DNA TGTGCCAGCAGTGATTCAGGGGATATAGCCAAAAACATTCAGTACTTC. Translating it yields CASSDSGDIAKNIQYF.

This chain connects TRBV7-9 to TRBJ1-6; D might be TRBD1 (5 bases). This CDR3 is 14 amino acids long. V dropped 1 base and J dropped 7 bases, with 8 bases sitting between them. Germline CDR1 and CDR2: SEHNR and FQNEAQ (reference sequence). CDR3 coding DNA: TGTGCCAGCAGCTTAGTTCAGGGAAATTCACCCCTCCACTTT. As protein: CASSLVQGNSPLHF.

This clone was found once. The chain links TRBV11-2 to TRBJ2-7; no clear D. The CDR3 loop spans 14 amino acids. CDR1 is SGHAT, CDR2 FQNNGV, per germline. V was shortened by 1 base and J by 2 bases, with 9 bases between the two germline ends. The CDR3 sequence: CASSLVLGTYEQYF. Written as DNA, the CDR3 is TGTGCCAGCAGCTTAGTTTTAGGGACCTACGAGCAGTACTTC.

V is TRBV10-3 and J is TRBJ2-7, with TRBD2 matching 8 bases. There are 12 residues in the CDR3. Germline trimming cut 6 bases from V and 3 bases from J; bases unmatched to any gene: 1. CDR1 is ENHRY and CDR2 is SYGVKD in the germline V gene. CDR3 coding DNA: TGTGCCATCAGAACTAGCGGCTACGAGCAGTACTTC. It codes for CAIRTSGYEQYF.

As for this clone: The sample has other DNA sequences that encode this CDR3 too. The chain employs TRBV19 and TRBJ2-7; 7 bases align to TRBD1. V shed 4 bases, J shed 3 bases, and the junction held 6 bases outside the gene matches. Germline CDR1 LNHDA, CDR2 SQIVND (reference sequence). This CDR3 region has 14 residues. As DNA, the CDR3 is TGTGCCAGTAGTAGTCGGGACAGAGTCTACGAGCAGTACTTC. As protein: CASSSRDRVYEQYF.

The chain couples TRBV25-1 to TRBJ2-7; D might be TRBD2 (5 bases). The CDR3 is 14 residues long. Germline CDR1 is MGHDK and CDR2 is SYGVNS. Deletions cut 7 bases from V and 2 bases from J, with 15 bases between. CDR3 loop: CASKPPGRPYEQYF. The CDR3 DNA follows: TGTGCCAGCAAACCTCCGGGAAGGCCCTACGAGCAGTACTTC.

This chain joins TRBV12-5 and TRBJ2-5; no clear D gene. This CDR3 region has 13 residues. V was pared by 3 bases and J by 2 bases, with 7 bases between. Germline V gene sequence: CDR1 LGHNT, CDR2 FRNRAP. The chain's CDR3 is CASGLSQQETQYF. DNA of the CDR3: TGTGCTAGTGGTTTATCGCAGCAAGAGACCCAGTACTTC. The whole variable domain, remainder taken from reference TRBV12-5 and TRBJ2-5, is DARVTQTPRHKVTEMGQEVTMRCQPILGHNTVFWYRQTMMQGLELLAYFRNRAPLDDSGMPKDRFSAEMPDATLATLKIQPSEPRDSAVYFCASGLSQQETQYFGPGTRLLVL.